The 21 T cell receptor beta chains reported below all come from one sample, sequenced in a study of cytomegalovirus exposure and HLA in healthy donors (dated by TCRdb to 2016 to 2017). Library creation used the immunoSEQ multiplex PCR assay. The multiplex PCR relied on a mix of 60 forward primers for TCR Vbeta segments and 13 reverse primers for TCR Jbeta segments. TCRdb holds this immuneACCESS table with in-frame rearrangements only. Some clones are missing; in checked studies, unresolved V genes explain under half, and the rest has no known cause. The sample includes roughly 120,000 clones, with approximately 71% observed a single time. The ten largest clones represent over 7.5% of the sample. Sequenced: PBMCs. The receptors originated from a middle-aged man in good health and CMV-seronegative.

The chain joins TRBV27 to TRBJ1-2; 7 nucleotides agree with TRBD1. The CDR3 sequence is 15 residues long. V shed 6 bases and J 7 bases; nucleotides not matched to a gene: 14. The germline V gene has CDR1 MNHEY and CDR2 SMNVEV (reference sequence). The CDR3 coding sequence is TGTGCCAGCAGGCCAATACAGGGGACGATTGGTGGCTACACCTTC. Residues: CASRPIQGTIGGYTF.

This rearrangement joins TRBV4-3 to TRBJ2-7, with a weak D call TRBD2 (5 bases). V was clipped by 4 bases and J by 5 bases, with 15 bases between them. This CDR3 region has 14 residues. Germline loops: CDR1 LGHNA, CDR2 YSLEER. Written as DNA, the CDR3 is TGCGCCAGCAGCCTCGCAATTGCGGGCGACGAGCAGTACTTC. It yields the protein CASSLAIAGDEQYF.

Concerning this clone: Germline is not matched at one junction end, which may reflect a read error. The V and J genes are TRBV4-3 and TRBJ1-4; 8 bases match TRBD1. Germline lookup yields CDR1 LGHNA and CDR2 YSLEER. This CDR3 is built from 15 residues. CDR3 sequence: CSSSQVDRGGEKLFF. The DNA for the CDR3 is TGCTCCAGCAGCCAAGTCGACAGGGGAGGGGAAAAACTGTTTTTT.

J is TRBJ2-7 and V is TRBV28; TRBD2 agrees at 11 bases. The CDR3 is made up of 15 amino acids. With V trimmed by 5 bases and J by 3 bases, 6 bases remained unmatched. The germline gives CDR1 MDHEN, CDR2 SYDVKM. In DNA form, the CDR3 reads TGTGCCAGCAGTCCGGGACTAGCGGTGAGCTACGAGCAGTACTTC. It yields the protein CASSPGLAVSYEQYF.

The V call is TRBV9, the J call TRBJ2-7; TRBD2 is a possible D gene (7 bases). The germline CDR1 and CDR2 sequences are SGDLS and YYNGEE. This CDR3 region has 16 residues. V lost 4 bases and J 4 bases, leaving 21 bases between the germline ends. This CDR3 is CASSPRWEGGIYEQYF. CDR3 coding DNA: TGTGCCAGCAGCCCCCGTTGGGAGGGGGGTATTTACGAGCAGTACTTC.

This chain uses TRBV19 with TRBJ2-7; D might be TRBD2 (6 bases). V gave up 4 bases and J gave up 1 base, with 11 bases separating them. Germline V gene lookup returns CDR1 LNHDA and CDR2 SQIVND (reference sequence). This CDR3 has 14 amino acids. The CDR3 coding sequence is TGTGCCAGTAGTACCCTGGGGGGTTCCTACGAGCAGTACTTC. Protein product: CASSTLGGSYEQYF.

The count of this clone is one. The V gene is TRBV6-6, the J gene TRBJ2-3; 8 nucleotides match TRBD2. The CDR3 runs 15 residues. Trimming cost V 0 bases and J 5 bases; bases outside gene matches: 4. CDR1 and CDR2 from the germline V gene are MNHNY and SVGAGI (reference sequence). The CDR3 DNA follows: TGTGCCAGCAGTTACTCTCGGGGGGGCAAAGATACGCAGTATTTT. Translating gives CASSYSRGGKDTQYF.

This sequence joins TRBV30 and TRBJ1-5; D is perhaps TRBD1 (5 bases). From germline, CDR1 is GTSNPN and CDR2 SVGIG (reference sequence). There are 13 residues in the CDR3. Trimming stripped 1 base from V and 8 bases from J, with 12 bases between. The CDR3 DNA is TGTGCCTGGAGTGGTGGGGCAGTGGAGCCCCAGCATTTT. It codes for CAWSGGAVEPQHF. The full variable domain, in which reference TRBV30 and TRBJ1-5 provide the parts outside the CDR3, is SQTIHQWPATLVQPVGSPLSLECTVEGTSNPNLYWYRQAAGRGLQLLFYSVGIGQISSEVPQNLSASRPQDRQFILSSKKLLLSDSGFYLCAWSGGAVEPQHFGDGTRLSIL.

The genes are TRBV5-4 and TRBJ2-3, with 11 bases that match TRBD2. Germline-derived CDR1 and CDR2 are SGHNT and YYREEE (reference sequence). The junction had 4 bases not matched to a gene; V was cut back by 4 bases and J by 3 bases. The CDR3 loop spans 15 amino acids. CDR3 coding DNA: TGTGCCAGCAGCGGGGGACTAGCGGAAACAGATACGCAGTATTTT. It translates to CASSGGLAETDTQYF.

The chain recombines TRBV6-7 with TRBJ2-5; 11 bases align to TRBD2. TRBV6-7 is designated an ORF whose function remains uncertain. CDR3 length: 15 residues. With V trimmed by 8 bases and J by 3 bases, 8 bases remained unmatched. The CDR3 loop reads CASSEEGLAEETQYF. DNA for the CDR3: TGTGCCAGCTCCGAGGAGGGACTAGCGGAAGAGACCCAGTACTTC.

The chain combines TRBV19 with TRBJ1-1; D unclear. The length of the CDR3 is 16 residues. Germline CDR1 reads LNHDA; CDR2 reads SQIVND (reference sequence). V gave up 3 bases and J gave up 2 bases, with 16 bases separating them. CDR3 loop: CASSIAFAGINTEAFF. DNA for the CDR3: TGTGCCAGTAGTATCGCGTTCGCAGGAATAAACACTGAAGCTTTCTTT.

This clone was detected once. The CDR3 here is CASSQVARTSGADTQYF. CDR3 nucleotide sequence: TGTGCCAGCAGCCAAGTGGCCCGGACTAGCGGGGCAGATACGCAGTATTTT. The rearrangement uses TRBV4-2 and TRBJ2-3; TRBD2 matches at 12 bases. This CDR3 has 17 amino acids. With V trimmed by 1 base and J by 4 bases, 6 bases remained unmatched. Germline CDR1 LGHNA, CDR2 YNFKEQ.

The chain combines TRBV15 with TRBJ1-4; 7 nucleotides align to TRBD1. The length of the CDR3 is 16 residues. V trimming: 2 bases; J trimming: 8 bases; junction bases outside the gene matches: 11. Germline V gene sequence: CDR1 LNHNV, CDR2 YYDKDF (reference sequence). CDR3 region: CATSRPLLRQGEKLFF. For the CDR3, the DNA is TGTGCCACCAGCAGACCCCTATTACGACAGGGCGAAAAACTGTTTTTT.

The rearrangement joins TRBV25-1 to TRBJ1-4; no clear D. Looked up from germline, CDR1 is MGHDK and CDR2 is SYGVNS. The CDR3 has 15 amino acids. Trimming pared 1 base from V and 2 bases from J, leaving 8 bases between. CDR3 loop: CASSESTGTNEKLFF. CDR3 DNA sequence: TGTGCCAGCAGTGAATCTACCGGGACTAATGAAAAACTGTTTTTT.

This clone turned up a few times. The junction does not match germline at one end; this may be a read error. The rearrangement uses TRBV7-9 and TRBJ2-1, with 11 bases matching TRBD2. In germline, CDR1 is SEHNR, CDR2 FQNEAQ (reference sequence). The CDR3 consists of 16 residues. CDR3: CASSVQTSGDYNEQFF. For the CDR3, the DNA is TGCGCCAGCAGCGTACAGACTAGCGGGGATTACAATGAGCAGTTCTTC.

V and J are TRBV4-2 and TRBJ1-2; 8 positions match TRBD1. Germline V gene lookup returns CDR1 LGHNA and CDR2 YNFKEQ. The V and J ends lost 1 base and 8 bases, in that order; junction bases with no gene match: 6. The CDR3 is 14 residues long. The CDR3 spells CASSQGDRGFGYTF. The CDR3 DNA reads TGTGCCAGCAGCCAAGGTGACAGGGGATTCGGCTACACCTTC.

CDR3 DNA sequence: TGCGCCAGCAGCCCCTTCGTGACAGGAGAGACCCAGTACTTC. Translation: CASSPFVTGETQYF. The rearrangement links TRBV5-1 to TRBJ2-5, with D perhaps TRBD1 (6 bases). CDR1 is SGHRS, CDR2 YFSETQ, per germline. This CDR3 is 14 amino acids long. V lost 4 bases, J lost 4 bases, and 14 bases lay in between. Full variable domain (remainder filled in from reference TRBV5-1 and TRBJ2-5): KAGVTQTPRYLIKTRGQQVTLSCSPISGHRSVSWYQQTPGQGLQFLFEYFSETQRNKGNFPGRFSGRQFSNSRSEMNVSTLELGDSALYLCASSPFVTGETQYFGPGTRLLVL.

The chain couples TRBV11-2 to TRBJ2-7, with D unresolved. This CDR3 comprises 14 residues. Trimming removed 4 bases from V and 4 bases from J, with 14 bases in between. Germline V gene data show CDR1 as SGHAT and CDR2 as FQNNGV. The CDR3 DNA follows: TGTGCCAGCAGCTGGCCGGGTCGCCAATACGAGCAGTACTTC. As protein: CASSWPGRQYEQYF.

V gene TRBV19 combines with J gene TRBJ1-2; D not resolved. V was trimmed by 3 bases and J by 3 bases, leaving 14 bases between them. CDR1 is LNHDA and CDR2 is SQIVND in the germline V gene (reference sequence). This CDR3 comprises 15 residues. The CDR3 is CASSIRGVSDYGYTF. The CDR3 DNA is TGTGCCAGTAGTATTCGGGGAGTCAGTGACTATGGCTACACCTTC.

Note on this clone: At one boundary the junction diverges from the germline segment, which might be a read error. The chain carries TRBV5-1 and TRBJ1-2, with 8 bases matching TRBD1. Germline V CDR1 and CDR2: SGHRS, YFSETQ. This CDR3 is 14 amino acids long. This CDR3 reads CASSLTGGNYGYPF. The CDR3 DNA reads TGCGCCAGCAGCTTGACAGGGGGGAACTATGGCTACCCCTTC.

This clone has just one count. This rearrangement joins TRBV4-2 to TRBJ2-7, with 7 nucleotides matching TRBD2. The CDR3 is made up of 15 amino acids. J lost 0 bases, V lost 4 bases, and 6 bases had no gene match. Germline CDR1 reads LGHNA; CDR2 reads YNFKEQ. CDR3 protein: CASSRGGSDSYEQYF. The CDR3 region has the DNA TGTGCCAGCAGCCGGGGGGGTAGCGACTCCTACGAGCAGTACTTC.